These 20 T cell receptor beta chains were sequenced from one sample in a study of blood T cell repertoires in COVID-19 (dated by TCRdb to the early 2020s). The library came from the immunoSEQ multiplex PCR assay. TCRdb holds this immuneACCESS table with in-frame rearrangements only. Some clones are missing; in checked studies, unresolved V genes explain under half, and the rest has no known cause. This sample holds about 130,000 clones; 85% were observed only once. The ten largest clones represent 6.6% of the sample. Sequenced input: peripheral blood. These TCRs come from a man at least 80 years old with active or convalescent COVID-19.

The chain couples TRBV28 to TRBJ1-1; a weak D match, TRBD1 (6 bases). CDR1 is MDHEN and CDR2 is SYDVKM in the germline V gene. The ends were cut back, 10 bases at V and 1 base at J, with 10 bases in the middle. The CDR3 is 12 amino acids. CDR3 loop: CATRGRNTEAFF. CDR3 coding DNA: TGTGCCACCAGGGGCAGGAACACTGAAGCTTTCTTT.

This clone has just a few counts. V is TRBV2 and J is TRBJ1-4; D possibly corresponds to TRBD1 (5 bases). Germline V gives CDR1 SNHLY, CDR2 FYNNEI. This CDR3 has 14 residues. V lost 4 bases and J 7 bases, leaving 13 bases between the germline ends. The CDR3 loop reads CASSGTGGSEKLFF. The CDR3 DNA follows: TGTGCCAGCAGTGGTACGGGGGGGAGTGAAAAACTGTTTTTT. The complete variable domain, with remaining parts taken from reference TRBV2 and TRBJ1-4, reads EPEVTQTPSHQVTQMGQEVILRCVPISNHLYFYWYRQILGQKVEFLVSFYNNEISEKSEIFDDQFSVERPDGSNFTLKIRSTKLEDSAMYFCASSGTGGSEKLFFGSGTQLSVL.

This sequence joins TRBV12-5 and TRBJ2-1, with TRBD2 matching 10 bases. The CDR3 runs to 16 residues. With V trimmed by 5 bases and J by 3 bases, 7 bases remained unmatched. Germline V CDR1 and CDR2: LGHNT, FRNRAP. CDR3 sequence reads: CASGPPIAGGYNEQFF. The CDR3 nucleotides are TGTGCTAGTGGTCCCCCGATAGCGGGAGGCTACAATGAGCAGTTCTTC.

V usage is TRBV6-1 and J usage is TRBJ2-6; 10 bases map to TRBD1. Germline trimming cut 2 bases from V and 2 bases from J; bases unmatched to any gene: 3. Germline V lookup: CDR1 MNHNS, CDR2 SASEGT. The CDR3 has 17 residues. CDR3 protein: CASSERGQGTGANVLTF. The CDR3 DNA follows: TGTGCCAGCAGTGAAAGGGGACAGGGGACTGGGGCCAACGTCCTGACTTTC.

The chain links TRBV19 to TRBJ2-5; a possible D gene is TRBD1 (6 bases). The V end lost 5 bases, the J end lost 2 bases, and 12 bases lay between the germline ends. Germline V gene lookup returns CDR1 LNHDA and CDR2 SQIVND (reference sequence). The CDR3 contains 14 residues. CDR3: CASSPGQYQETQYF. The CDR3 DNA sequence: TGTGCCAGTAGTCCAGGACAGTATCAAGAGACCCAGTACTTC.

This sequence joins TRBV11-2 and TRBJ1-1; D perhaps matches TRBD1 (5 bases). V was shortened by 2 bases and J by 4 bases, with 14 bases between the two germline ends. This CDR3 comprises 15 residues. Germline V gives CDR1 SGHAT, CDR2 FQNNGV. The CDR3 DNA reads TGTGCCAGCAGCTTATATCAGGGTTATGGCACTGAAGCTTTCTTT. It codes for CASSLYQGYGTEAFF.

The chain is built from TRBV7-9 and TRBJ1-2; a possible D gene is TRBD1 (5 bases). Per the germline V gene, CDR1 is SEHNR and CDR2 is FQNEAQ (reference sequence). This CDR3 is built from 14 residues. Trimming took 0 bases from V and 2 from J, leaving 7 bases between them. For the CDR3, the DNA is TGTGCCAGCAGCTTAGCTGGGGCCAACTATGGCTACACCTTC. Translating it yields CASSLAGANYGYTF.

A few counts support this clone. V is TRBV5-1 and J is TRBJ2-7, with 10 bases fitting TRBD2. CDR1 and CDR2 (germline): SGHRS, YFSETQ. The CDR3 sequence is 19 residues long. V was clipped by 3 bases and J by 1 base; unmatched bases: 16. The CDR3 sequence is CASSSQPLAGASGSYEQYF. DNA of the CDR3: TGCGCCAGCAGCTCCCAGCCCCTAGCGGGGGCGAGCGGGTCCTACGAGCAGTACTTC.

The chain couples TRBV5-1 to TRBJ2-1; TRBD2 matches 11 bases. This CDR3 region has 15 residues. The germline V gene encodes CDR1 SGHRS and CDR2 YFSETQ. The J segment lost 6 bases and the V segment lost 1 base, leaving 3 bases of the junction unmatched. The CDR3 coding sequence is TGCGCCAGCAGCTTGTGGCTAGCGGGGGGCAATGAGCAGTTCTTC. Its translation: CASSLWLAGGNEQFF.

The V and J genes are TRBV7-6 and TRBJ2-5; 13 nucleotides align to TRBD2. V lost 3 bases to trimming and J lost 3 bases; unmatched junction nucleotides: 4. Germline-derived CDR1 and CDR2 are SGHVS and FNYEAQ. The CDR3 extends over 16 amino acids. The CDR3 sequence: CASSFTSGRAEETQYF. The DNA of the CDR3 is TGTGCCAGCAGCTTCACTAGCGGGAGGGCCGAAGAGACCCAGTACTTC.

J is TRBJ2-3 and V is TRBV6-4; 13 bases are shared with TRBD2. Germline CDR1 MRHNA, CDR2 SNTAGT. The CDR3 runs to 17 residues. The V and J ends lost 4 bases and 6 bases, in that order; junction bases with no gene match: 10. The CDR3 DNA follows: TGTGCCAGCAGTGCAACACTAGCGGGGGGGCCGATGGATACGCAGTATTTT. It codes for CASSATLAGGPMDTQYF.

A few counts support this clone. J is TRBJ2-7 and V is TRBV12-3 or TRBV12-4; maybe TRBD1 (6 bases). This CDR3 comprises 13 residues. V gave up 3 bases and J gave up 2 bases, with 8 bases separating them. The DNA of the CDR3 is TGTGCCAGCAGTTTTCAGGGGACCTACGAGCAGTACTTC. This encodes CASSFQGTYEQYF.

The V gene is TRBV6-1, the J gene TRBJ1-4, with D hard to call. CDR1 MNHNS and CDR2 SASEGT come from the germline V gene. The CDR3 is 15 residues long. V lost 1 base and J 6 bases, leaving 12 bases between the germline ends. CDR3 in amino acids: CASSEVGVGYEKLFF. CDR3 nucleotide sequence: TGTGCCAGCAGTGAAGTCGGGGTAGGGTATGAAAAACTGTTTTTT.

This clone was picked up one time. CDR3 region: CASSPDRGRRGYGYTF. The CDR3 coding sequence is TGTGCCAGCAGTCCGGACAGGGGGCGCCGGGGCTATGGCTACACCTTC. V and J are TRBV9 and TRBJ1-2, with TRBD1 identical over 11 bases. This CDR3 has 16 amino acids. V lost 5 bases to trimming and J lost 4 bases; unmatched junction nucleotides: 10. Germline CDR1 and CDR2: SGDLS and YYNGEE.

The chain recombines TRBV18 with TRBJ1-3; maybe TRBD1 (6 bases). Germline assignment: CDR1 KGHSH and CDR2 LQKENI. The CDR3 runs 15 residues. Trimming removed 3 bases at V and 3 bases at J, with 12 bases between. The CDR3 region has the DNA TGTGCCAGCTCACCGGGGAACAGGGATGGAAACACCATATATTTT. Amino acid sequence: CASSPGNRDGNTIYF.

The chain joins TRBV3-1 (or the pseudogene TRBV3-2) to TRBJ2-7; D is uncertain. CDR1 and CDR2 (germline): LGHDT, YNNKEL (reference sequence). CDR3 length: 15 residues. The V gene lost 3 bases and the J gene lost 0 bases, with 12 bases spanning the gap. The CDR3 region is CASSQLAVSSYEQYF. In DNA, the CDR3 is TGTGCCAGCAGCCAGTTAGCTGTTAGCTCCTACGAGCAGTACTTC.

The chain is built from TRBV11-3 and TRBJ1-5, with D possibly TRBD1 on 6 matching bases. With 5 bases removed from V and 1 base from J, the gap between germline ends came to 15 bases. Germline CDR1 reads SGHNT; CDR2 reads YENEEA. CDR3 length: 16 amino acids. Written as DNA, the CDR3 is TGTGCCAGCAGCGTCCCGGGGGGGCAGAGCAATCAGCCCCAGCATTTT. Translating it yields CASSVPGGQSNQPQHF.

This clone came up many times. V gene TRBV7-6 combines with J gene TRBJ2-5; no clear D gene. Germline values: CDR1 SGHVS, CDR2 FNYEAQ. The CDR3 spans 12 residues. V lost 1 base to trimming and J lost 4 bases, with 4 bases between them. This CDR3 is CASSLELETQYF. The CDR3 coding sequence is TGTGCCAGCAGCTTAGAACTAGAGACCCAGTACTTC.

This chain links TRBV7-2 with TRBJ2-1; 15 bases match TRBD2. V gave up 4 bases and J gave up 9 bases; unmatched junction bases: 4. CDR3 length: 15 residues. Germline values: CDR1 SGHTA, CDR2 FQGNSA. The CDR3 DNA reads TGTGCCAGCAGCTCAGGACTAGCGGGGGGGCTTGAGCAGTTCTTC. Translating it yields CASSSGLAGGLEQFF.

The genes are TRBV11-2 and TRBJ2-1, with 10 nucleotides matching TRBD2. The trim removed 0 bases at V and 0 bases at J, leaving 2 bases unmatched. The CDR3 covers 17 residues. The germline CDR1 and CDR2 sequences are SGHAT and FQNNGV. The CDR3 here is CASSLDGLAASYNEQFF. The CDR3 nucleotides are TGTGCCAGCAGCTTAGATGGACTAGCGGCCTCCTACAATGAGCAGTTCTTC. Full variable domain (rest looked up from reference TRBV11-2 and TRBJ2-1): EAGVAQSPRYKIIEKRQSVAFWCNPISGHATLYWYQQILGQGPKLLIQFQNNGVVDDSQLPKDRFSAERLKGVDSTLKIQPAKLEDSAVYLCASSLDGLAASYNEQFFGPGTRLTVL.